Listed below are T cell receptor beta chains from one sample, sequenced in a study of cytomegalovirus exposure and HLA in healthy donors. Here immunoSEQ multiplex PCR was the method, and the copy in TCRdb shows in-frame clones only, minus some. The sample holds about 190,000 clones; around 80% are singletons and the top ten take roughly 1.2%. The sample was PBMCs. These receptors all stem from a boy aged 2 to 9 in good health and CMV-seronegative. Each CDR3 is given with its conserved first and last residue. The order of the fields is J gene, D gene, clone size, V gene, CDR3 DNA, CDR3 protein. The D gene is left open where the match is weak. Rows may omit the clone size; those that give it use once, few, many or a size class.

TRBJ2-5,TRBD1,-,TRBV7-9,TGTGCCAGCAGCTCGAGGACAGGGGAAGAGACCCAGTACTTC,CASSSRTGEETQYF
TRBJ2-2,TRBD2,-,TRBV10-2,TGCGCCACCTTAAGCGGGGGGGCTCTTTCCGGGGAGCTGTTTTTT,CATLSGGALSGELFF
TRBJ1-2,TRBD1,few,TRBV7-8,TGTGCCAGCAGCTTAGATGGACAGGCCTTTCCCATCGACAAATATGGCTACACCTTC,CASSLDGQAFPIDKYGYTF
TRBJ1-4,-,-,TRBV6-5,TGTGCCAGCAGTTACTCCCAGAACAATGAAAAACTGTTTTTT,CASSYSQNNEKLFF
TRBJ2-1,-,-,TRBV5-1,TGCGCCAGCAGCTTGGGCAGGGCTTCCGATGAGCAGTTCTTC,CASSLGRASDEQFF
TRBJ2-5,TRBD2,-,TRBV5-8,TGTGCCAGCAGCTTGGGGGCTAGCGGGTATCAAGAGACCCAGTACTTC,CASSLGASGYQETQYF
TRBJ1-2,-,-,TRBV7-2,TGTGCCAGCAGCCCCCCTCACGGTATTTCCTATGGCTACACCTTC,CASSPPHGISYGYTF
TRBJ1-1,TRBD1,-,TRBV4-3,TGCGCCAGCAGCGCCGGGACAGGGGGCACTGAAGCTTTCTTT,CASSAGTGGTEAFF
TRBJ1-2,-,-,TRBV7-9,TGTGCCAGCAGCGGGGGAGGTAACTATGGCTACACCTTC,CASSGGGNYGYTF
TRBJ2-1,TRBD1,-,TRBV5-6,TGTGCCAGCAGTCCCCGGGACAGGGTAGATGAGCAGTTCTTC,CASSPRDRVDEQFF
TRBJ2-7,TRBD2,-,TRBV25-1,TGTGCCAGCAGTAGTTGGACTAGCGGGAGTTACGAGCAGTACTTC,CASSSWTSGSYEQYF
TRBJ2-6,TRBD1,-,TRBV19,TGTGCCAGCCCTCCTTGGGACAGGAACTCTGGGGCCAACGTCCTGACTTTC,CASPPWDRNSGANVLTF
TRBJ1-6,-,-,TRBV5-1,TGCGCCAGCAGCTTGGCGGGATATAATTCACCCCTCCACTTT,CASSLAGYNSPLHF
TRBJ1-1,TRBD1,once,TRBV18,TGTGCCAGCTCACCAGGGGACAGAGAAGCTTTCTTT,CASSPGDREAFF
TRBJ2-2,TRBD2,-,TRBV9,TGTGCCAGCAGCGTAGATCTAGCGGAGACCCGGGAGCTGTTTTTT,CASSVDLAETRELFF
TRBJ2-7,-,-,TRBV7-2,TGTGCCAGCAGCAGACTAGGGGCCTACGAGCAGTACTTC,CASSRLGAYEQYF
TRBJ2-1,TRBD1,-,TRBV6-6,TGTGCCAGCAGCAGACTCCCGGGACAGGGGGCCAATGAGCAGTTCTTC,CASSRLPGQGANEQFF
TRBJ2-7,TRBD2,-,TRBV30,TGTGCCTGGAGTGTAGGGACTAGCGGGAGAGGCGACGAGCAGTACTTC,CAWSVGTSGRGDEQYF
TRBJ1-1,-,once,TRBV5-5,TGTGCCAGCAGCTTGGAGGCACCCGGAGGTGGGAACACTGAAGCTTTCTTT,CASSLEAPGGGNTEAFF
TRBJ1-2,TRBD1,-,TRBV29-1,TGCAGCGTTGGGCCGGGGACAGGGAACTATGGCTACACCTTC,CSVGPGTGNYGYTF
TRBJ2-3,TRBD2,-,TRBV11-3,TGTGCCAGCAGCCCTACCCCGGGGGGGAAGGCAGATACGCAGTATTTT,CASSPTPGGKADTQYF
TRBJ2-7,-,few,TRBV18,TGTGCCAGCTCATCCGACAGGTACGAGCAGTACTTC,CASSSDRYEQYF
TRBJ2-1,TRBD2,-,TRBV4-3,TGCGCCAGCAGCCCAAGCCTAGCGGGAGCGTACAATGAGCAGTTCTTC,CASSPSLAGAYNEQFF
TRBJ2-5,-,-,TRBV7-8,TGTGCCAGCAGCTTAGTTAGGCGGGGAAGGACAGGAGGGGGCCAAGAGACCCAGTACTTC,CASSLVRRGRTGGGQETQYF
TRBJ1-1,-,-,TRBV2,TGTGCCAGCACCGGGGGGGAAAGGGCCACTGAAGCTTTCTTT,CASTGGERATEAFF
TRBJ1-1,-,-,TRBV18,TGTGCCAGCTCACCCCCGGACGGGATGAACACTGAAGCTTTCTTT,CASSPPDGMNTEAFF
TRBJ1-2,TRBD1,-,TRBV25-1,TGTGCCAGCAGTGAATGGGACAGGAACTATGGCTACACCTTC,CASSEWDRNYGYTF
TRBJ2-1,TRBD1,once,TRBV5-1,TGCGCCAGCAGCCGAGGACAGGGTATATTGATGAATGAGCAGTTCTTC,CASSRGQGILMNEQFF
TRBJ2-1,TRBD2,-,TRBV6-5,TGTGCCAGCAGTTACTCAGCGGGGGCCTCCTACAATGAGCAGTTCTTC,CASSYSAGASYNEQFF
TRBJ1-1,-,-,TRBV6-6,TGTGCCAGCAGTTATGGCCCCAGAGGATCGAACACTGAAGCTTTCTTT,CASSYGPRGSNTEAFF
TRBJ2-5,TRBD2,once,TRBV30,TGTGCCTGGAACCAGGGACTAGCGAAACAAGAGACCCAGTACTTC,CAWNQGLAKQETQYF
TRBJ2-3,TRBD2,-,TRBV9,TGTGCCAGCAGCCTAAGCGGGGGGGAAACAGATACGCAGTATTTT,CASSLSGGETDTQYF
TRBJ1-1,-,-,TRBV29-1,TGCAGCGCGGGGAGGACAAGCGCGGTGAACACTGAAGCTTTCTTT,CSAGRTSAVNTEAFF
TRBJ2-3,-,-,TRBV30,TGTGCCTGGATTAGAGGTAGAGATACGCAGTATTTT,CAWIRGRDTQYF
TRBJ2-5,-,-,TRBV5-4,TGTGCCAGCAGCTTTGGACTGGAGACCCAGTACTTC,CASSFGLETQYF
TRBJ2-1,TRBD2,-,TRBV7-9,TGTGCCAGCAGCACACTGACTAGCGGGGGCTACAATGAGCAGTTCTTC,CASSTLTSGGYNEQFF
TRBJ1-2,TRBD1,once,TRBV7-8,TGTGCCACCAGGGGACAGGGAAAAGGCTACACCTTC,CATRGQGKGYTF
TRBJ1-3,-,-,TRBV7-8,TGTGCCAGCAGCTTAAGGGAGGGCGACGGAAACTTATATTTT,CASSLREGDGNLYF
TRBJ1-1,TRBD1,-,TRBV11-2,TGTGCCAGCAGCTTACCGAAACAGGGGCTGAACACTGAAGCTTTCTTT,CASSLPKQGLNTEAFF
TRBJ1-1,-,-,TRBV15,TGTGCCACCAGCAGAGATCGGGGTGTCGGCACTGAAGCTTTCTTT,CATSRDRGVGTEAFF
TRBJ2-7,TRBD1,-,TRBV7-8,TGTGCCAGCAGCCTATACAGGGGGCGGTACGAGCAGTACTTC,CASSLYRGRYEQYF
TRBJ1-1,TRBD1,-,TRBV19,TGTGCCAGTAGTATAGTCACAGGGGTGAACACTGAAGCTTTCTTT,CASSIVTGVNTEAFF
TRBJ2-3,-,few,TRBV11-3,TGTGCCAGCAGCTTAGATGGACAGCCAGCAGATACGCAGTATTTT,CASSLDGQPADTQYF
TRBJ2-5,TRBD2,-,TRBV5-1,TGCGCCAGCAGCGGAGGACTAGCGGGGGGGTTTCAAGAGACCCAGTACTTC,CASSGGLAGGFQETQYF
TRBJ1-1,TRBD1,-,TRBV19,TGTGCCAGTAGGGACAGGGGGAACACTGAAGCTTTCTTT,CASRDRGNTEAFF
TRBJ1-3,TRBD1,-,TRBV15,TGTGCCACCAGCAGTGACAGGGGCGGTGGAAACACCATATATTTT,CATSSDRGGGNTIYF
TRBJ1-1,-,few,TRBV30,TGTGCCTATGAAGGGAGCGGGGGCTTGAACACTGAAGCTTTCTTT,CAYEGSGGLNTEAFF
TRBJ2-1,-,-,TRBV7-9,TGTGCCAGCAGCCATAACAGGGCTTCCTACAATGAGCAGTTCTTC,CASSHNRASYNEQFF
TRBJ2-7,TRBD2,-,TRBV28,TGTGCCAGCAGTAAGACACTAGCGGGCTACGAGCAGTACTTC,CASSKTLAGYEQYF
TRBJ2-5,TRBD2,-,TRBV5-6,TGTGCCAGCAGCTTGTTACTAGCGGGGGCCCAAGAGACCCAGTACTTC,CASSLLLAGAQETQYF